Shown below are 6 T cell receptor beta chains from a single sample sequenced in a study of blood T cell repertoires in COVID-19. TCRdb keeps only in-frame clones here, not all; method: immunoSEQ multiplex PCR. The sample has about 250,000 clones; 81% are singletons. Source material: peripheral blood. These receptors originate from a woman older than 75 with acute or convalescent COVID-19.

This chain joins TRBV19 and TRBJ2-2; TRBD1 agrees at 11 bases. Germline values: CDR1 LNHDA, CDR2 SQIVND (reference sequence). CDR3 size: 14 residues. J was trimmed by 7 bases and V by 10 bases; bases with no gene match: 8. As DNA, the CDR3 is TGTGCCACACCTGGACAGGGGGCCATCGGGGAGCTGTTTTTT. Protein sequence: CATPGQGAIGELFF.

The CDR3 loop is CASSFAGGAYNEQFF. CDR3 coding DNA: TGCGCCAGCAGCTTCGCCGGGGGGGCCTACAATGAGCAGTTCTTC. The chain couples TRBV5-1 to TRBJ2-1, with 8 bases aligning to TRBD2. V was clipped by 2 bases and J by 2 bases; unmatched bases: 3. Germline CDR1 is SGHRS and CDR2 is YFSETQ. This CDR3 comprises 15 residues.

This clone was recorded once. This rearrangement joins TRBV27 to TRBJ2-7, with 7 bases matching TRBD2. CDR3 size: 12 residues. V gave up 10 bases and J gave up 1 base; unmatched junction bases: 4. Germline CDR1 MNHEY, CDR2 SMNVEV (reference sequence). The chain's CDR3 is CATSGGSYEQYF. Written as DNA, the CDR3 is TGTGCCACCTCGGGAGGTTCCTACGAGCAGTACTTC.

The rearrangement joins TRBV18 to TRBJ1-4, with D maybe TRBD1 (6 bases). The CDR3 is 18 amino acids. Trimming shortened V by 6 bases and J by 3 bases, and 23 bases separated the two germline ends. The germline CDR1 and CDR2 sequences are KGHSH and LQKENI. The CDR3 DNA sequence: TGTGCCAGCTCGGACGCTTTGGGGCCTAGGACAGCTAATGAAAAACTGTTTTTT. Translated: CASSDALGPRTANEKLFF.

The chain links TRBV6-2 or TRBV6-3 to TRBJ2-5, with a tentative D call TRBD2 (5 bases). CDR1 is MNHEY, CDR2 SVGEGT, per germline. V was shortened by 4 bases and J by 2 bases, with 11 bases between the two germline ends. The CDR3 has 14 residues. CDR3 sequence: CASSSSRGQETQYF. CDR3 DNA: TGTGCCAGCAGTTCATCAAGAGGGCAAGAGACCCAGTACTTC.

The J gene is TRBJ2-1, the V gene TRBV14, with 12 bases identical to TRBD2. V lost 3 bases and J lost 9; bases outside the gene matches: 9. The CDR3 consists of 16 residues. Germline-derived CDR1 and CDR2 are SGHDN and FVKESK. CDR3 sequence reads: CASSQTRLAGVGEQFF. As DNA, the CDR3 is TGTGCCAGCAGCCAGACAAGACTAGCGGGAGTAGGTGAGCAGTTCTTC.